This T cell receptor (beta chain) was profiled in a study of T-cell reconstitution after alpha-beta-depleted transplantation in children. Unique molecular identifiers were used in preparing the TCRbeta library. In TCRdb, the PCR reads were re-called with MiXCR into one record per CDR3 protein. The sample holds approximately 640,000 distinct CDR3 sequences, around a sixth seen once. The length of the CDR3 is 14 residues. Trimming cost V 2 bases and J 0 bases; bases outside gene matches: 3. Germline V gives CDR1 GTSNPN, CDR2 SVGIG (reference sequence). This chain links TRBV30 with TRBJ1-1; 7 nucleotides line up with TRBD1. The sequence derives from a human donor who donated a stem cell graft to a child with acute myeloid leukemia. The sequences come from PBMCs from the stem cell graft donor, collected from the stem cell graft. In DNA, the CDR3 is TGTGCCTGGAGTACAGGACAGGTGAACACTGAAGCTTTCTTT. Amino acids: CAWSTGQVNTEAFF.